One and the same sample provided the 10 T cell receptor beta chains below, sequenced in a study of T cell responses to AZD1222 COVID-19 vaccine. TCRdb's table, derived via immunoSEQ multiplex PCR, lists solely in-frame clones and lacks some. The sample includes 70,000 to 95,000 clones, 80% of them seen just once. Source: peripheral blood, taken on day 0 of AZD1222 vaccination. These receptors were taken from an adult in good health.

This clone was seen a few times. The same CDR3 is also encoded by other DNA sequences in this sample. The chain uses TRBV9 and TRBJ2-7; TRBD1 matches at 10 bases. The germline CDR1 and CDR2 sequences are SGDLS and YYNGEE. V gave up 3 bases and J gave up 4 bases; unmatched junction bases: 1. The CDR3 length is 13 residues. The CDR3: CASSGQGAYEQYF. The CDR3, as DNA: TGTGCCAGCAGCGGACAGGGGGCGTACGAGCAGTACTTC.

The CDR3 coding sequence is TGTGCCAGCAGCTTACGTCAGGGGAGGGCCGGGGAGCTGTTTTTT. It codes for CASSLRQGRAGELFF. The chain carries TRBV7-2 and TRBJ2-2; perhaps TRBD2 as D (7 bases). With 2 bases removed from V and 6 bases from J, the gap between germline ends came to 13 bases. CDR3 length: 15 amino acids. CDR1 is SGHTA, CDR2 FQGNSA, per germline.

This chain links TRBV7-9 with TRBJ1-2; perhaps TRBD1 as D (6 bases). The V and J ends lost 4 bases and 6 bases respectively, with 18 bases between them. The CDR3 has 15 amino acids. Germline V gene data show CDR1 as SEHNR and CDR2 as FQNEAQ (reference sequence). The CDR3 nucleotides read TGTGCCAGCAGCTGGGGCCAGGGGAAGATCGATGGCTACACCTTC. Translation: CASSWGQGKIDGYTF.

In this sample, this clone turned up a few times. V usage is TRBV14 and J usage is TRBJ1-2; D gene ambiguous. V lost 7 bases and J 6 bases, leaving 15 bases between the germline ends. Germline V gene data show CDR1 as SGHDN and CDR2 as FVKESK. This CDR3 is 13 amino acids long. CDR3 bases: TGTGCCAGCACCCTCACGGTCTGGGATGGCTACACCTTC. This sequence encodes CASTLTVWDGYTF.

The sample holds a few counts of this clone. In nucleotides, the CDR3 is TGTGCCAGTTGTACACTAGCGGGGGGGAACACCGGGGAGCTGTTTTTT. Residues: CASCTLAGGNTGELFF. The J gene is TRBJ2-2, the V gene TRBV19; 12 nucleotides match TRBD2. With 8 bases clipped from V and 1 base from J, the junction kept 5 bases outside the gene matches. Germline CDR1 is LNHDA and CDR2 is SQIVND (reference sequence). The CDR3 is made up of 16 amino acids.

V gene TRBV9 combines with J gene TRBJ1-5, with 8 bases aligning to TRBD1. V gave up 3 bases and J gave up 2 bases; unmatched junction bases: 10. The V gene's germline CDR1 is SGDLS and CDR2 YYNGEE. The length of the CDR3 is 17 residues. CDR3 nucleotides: TGTGCCAGCAGCGCCGGACAGGGACGTATGGGCAATCAGCCCCAGCATTTT. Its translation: CASSAGQGRMGNQPQHF.

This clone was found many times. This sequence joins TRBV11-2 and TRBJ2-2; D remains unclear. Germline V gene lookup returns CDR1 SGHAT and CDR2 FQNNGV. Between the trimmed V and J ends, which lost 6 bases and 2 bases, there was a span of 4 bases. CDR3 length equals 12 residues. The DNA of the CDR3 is TGTGCCAGCAGGGCAAACACCGGGGAGCTGTTTTTT. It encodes CASRANTGELFF. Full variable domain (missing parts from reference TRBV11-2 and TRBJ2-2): EAGVAQSPRYKIIEKRQSVAFWCNPISGHATLYWYQQILGQGPKLLIQFQNNGVVDDSQLPKDRFSAERLKGVDSTLKIQPAKLEDSAVYLCASRANTGELFFGEGSRLTVL.

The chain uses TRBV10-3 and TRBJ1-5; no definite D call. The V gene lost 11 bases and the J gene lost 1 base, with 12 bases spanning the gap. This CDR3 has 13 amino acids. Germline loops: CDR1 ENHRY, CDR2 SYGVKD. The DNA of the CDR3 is TGTGCCTCGGCGCCGGGAAGCAATCAGCCCCAGCATTTT. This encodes CASAPGSNQPQHF.

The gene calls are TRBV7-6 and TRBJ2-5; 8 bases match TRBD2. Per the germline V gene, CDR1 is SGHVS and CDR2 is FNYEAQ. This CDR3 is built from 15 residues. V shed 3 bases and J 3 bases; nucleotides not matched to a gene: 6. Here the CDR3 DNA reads TGTGCCAGCAGCTTTCCCGGGACTAGTGAAGAGACCCAGTACTTC. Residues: CASSFPGTSEETQYF.

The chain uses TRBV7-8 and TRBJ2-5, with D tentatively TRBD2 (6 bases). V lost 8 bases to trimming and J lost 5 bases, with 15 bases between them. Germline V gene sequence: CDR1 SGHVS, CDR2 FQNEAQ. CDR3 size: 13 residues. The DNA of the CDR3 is TGTGCCAGCTCGGGGGACCTTAGGGAGACCCAGTACTTC. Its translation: CASSGDLRETQYF.